The source of this TCR beta chain is a study of early T cells in non-severe SARS-CoV-2 infection. About the study: Sequenced material consisted of bulk RNA (from unsorted whole blood), and chains were unpaired. Study-level points and caveats: Private and CD4 specificities were missed by VDJdb matching, skewed to anti-spike CD8.

Researchers attached unique molecular identifiers to individual cDNA molecules. TCRdb used MiXCR to reprocess the 5' RACE reads, holding one entry per CDR3 protein. Of tens of thousands of distinct CDR3 sequences in the sample, about 5% are singletons; the top ten hold under 14%. The CDR3 runs 14 residues. CDR1 and CDR2 (germline): MNHEY, SMNVEV (reference sequence). Trimming removed 4 bases from V and 5 bases from J; junction bases left unmatched: 3. In its sample, this clonotype was seen a few times. Its matching antigen is unknown. The clonotype comes from an adult who was a healthcare worker with PCR-confirmed SARS-CoV-2 infection or an uninfected control (not recorded which). The sequenced sample was whole blood. V and J are TRBV27 and TRBJ1-4; 8 positions agree with TRBD1. The CDR3 region has the DNA TGTGCCAGCAGTTCGCGGACAGGGAATGAAAAACTGTTTTTT. The encoded protein is CASSSRTGNEKLFF.